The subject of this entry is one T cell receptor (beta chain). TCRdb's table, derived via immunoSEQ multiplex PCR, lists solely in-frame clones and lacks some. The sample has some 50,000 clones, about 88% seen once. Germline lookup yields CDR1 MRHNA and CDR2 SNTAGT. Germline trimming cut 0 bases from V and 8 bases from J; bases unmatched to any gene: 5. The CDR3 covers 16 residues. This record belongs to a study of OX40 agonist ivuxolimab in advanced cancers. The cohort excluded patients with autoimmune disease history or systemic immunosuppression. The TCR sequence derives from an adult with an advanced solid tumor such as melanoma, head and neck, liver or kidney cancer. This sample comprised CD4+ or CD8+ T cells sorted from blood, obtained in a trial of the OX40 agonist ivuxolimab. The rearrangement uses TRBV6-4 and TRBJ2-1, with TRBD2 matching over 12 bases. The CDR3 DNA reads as TGTGCCAGCAGTGACTCGCCTAGCGGGGGGGGCGATGAGCAGTTCTTC. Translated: CASSDSPSGGGDEQFF.